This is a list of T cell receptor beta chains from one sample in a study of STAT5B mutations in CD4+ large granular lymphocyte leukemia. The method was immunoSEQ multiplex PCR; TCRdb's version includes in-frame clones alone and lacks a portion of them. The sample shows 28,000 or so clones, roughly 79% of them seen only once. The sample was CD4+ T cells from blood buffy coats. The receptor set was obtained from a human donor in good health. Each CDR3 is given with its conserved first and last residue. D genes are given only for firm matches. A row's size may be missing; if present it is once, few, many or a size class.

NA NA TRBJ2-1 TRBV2 TGTGCCAGCAGTGATTATCAGTCAGGGGAGCAGTTCTTC CASSDYQSGEQFF
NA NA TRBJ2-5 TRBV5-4 TGTGCCAGCAGCCCGCCGAGGGGGGCCATAGAGACCCAGTACTTC CASSPPRGAIETQYF
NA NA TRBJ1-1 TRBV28 TGTGCCAGCAGTGCTATGGGTTGGGCGGTGAGCACTGAAGCTTTCTTT CASSAMGWAVSTEAFF
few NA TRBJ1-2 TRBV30 TGTGCCTGGAGTGTCTCAGGACAGTTCTATGGCTACACCTTC CAWSVSGQFYGYTF
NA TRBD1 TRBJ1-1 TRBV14 TGTGCCAGCAGCCAAGACGAGACAGGGGGCCCCTGGACTGAAGCTTTCTTT CASSQDETGGPWTEAFF
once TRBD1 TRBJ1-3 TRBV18 TGTGCCAGCTCACCTACCGGGACAGGGATGGAAAACACCATATATTTT CASSPTGTGMENTIYF
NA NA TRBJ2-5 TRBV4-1 TGCGCCAGCAGCCAAGACGCCGCAGACAGGGAGACCCAGTACTTC CASSQDAADRETQYF
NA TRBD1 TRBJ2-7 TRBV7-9 TGTGCCAGCAGAACCCTGCGGACAGGGGCCCACGAGCAGTACTTC CASRTLRTGAHEQYF
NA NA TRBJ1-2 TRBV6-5 TGTGCCAGCAGTCAGAGCCGGGATGCCTATGGCTACACCTTC CASSQSRDAYGYTF
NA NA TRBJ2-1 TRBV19 TGTGCCAGTAGTATAGATGTTGGCAGGGCGGGTGGCAATGAGCAGTTCTTC CASSIDVGRAGGNEQFF
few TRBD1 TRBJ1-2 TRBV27 TGTGCCAGCCGGGGGTTCGGACAGGGAGACGGCTACACCTTC CASRGFGQGDGYTF
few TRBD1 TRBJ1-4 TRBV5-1 TGCGCCAGCAGCTTGAGCCAGGGGGTGGAAAAACTGTTTTTT CASSLSQGVEKLFF
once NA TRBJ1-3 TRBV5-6 TGTGCCAGCAGCTCGGCGCTTGACCATTTTATGAACGGAAACACCATATATTTT CASSSALDHFMNGNTIYF
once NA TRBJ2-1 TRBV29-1 TGCAGCGTGGGGGGGCTAGATGTGGGCGGTGAGCAGTTCTTC CSVGGLDVGGEQFF
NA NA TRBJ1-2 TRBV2 TGTGCCAGCAGTGAAAAACCCTATGGCTACACCTTC CASSEKPYGYTF